These 31 T cell receptor beta chains were all obtained from the same sample, sequenced in a study of vaccination and CD4 T cells after COVID-19. Their antigens are not known. Sequenced with the Oncomine TCR Beta short-read assay was DNA taken from cultured CD4+ T cells. Using its own MiXCR run on the PCR reads, TCRdb lists one record per CDR3 protein. This repertoire shows around 15,000 distinct CDR3 sequences, approximately 49% found once; its top ten account for about an eighth. Time point given: late sampling 161 to 241 days after vaccination in three convalescent patients. Treatment of the sample: roughly 10-day PBMC culture with coronavirus spike peptide pools or control peptides (ViraFEST assay). Sequences were derived from CD4+ T cells from blood, cultured in vitro, sampled about 7 months after SARS-CoV-2 vaccination. The receptors were sampled from a human donor who had recovered from COVID-19.

This chain's CDR3 is CAIRTGLQAGETQYF. CDR3 in DNA: TGTGCCATCAGGACGGGACTCCAGGCGGGAGAGACCCAGTACTTC. This sequence joins TRBV10-3 and TRBJ2-5, with D tentatively TRBD2 (6 bases). The CDR3 loop spans 15 amino acids. Germline V gene lookup returns CDR1 ENHRY and CDR2 SYGVKD. The V and J ends lost 6 bases and 4 bases respectively, with 18 bases between them.

This clonotype was observed a few times. The chain employs TRBV6-1 and TRBJ2-1; possibly TRBD1 for D (6 bases). From germline, CDR1 is MNHNS and CDR2 SASEGT. Trimming removed 6 bases from V and 12 bases from J, with 12 bases in between. This CDR3 region has 11 residues. CDR3 residues: CASRDTRGQFF. The CDR3 coding sequence is TGTGCCAGCAGGGACACCAGGGGGCAGTTCTTC.

In its sample, this clonotype ranks as medium-sized. The chain employs TRBV6-1 and TRBJ2-7, with unresolved D. Trimming stripped 3 bases from V and 0 bases from J, with 12 bases between. The CDR3 length is 15 residues. Germline V CDR1 and CDR2: MNHNS, SASEGT. CDR3 region: CASSDRIAGSYEQYF. The CDR3, as DNA: TGTGCCAGCAGTGATAGGATCGCAGGCTCCTACGAGCAGTACTTC.

This clonotype was detected only once. The V call is TRBV7-2, the J call TRBJ2-1, with D possibly TRBD2 on 6 matching bases. From germline, CDR1 is SGHTA and CDR2 FQGNSA. CDR3 length: 15 residues. Trimming cost V 2 bases and J 11 bases, with 19 bases left between them. In nucleotides, the CDR3 is TGTGCCAGCAGCTTACTCTCTAGCGTCGCTCCAAAGCAGTTCTTC. Amino acids: CASSLLSSVAPKQFF.

Concerning this clonotype itself: Sequence at one end of the junction differs from germline and may be a read error. This rearrangement joins TRBV7-7 to TRBJ2-3; TRBD1 matches at 9 bases. The V gene's germline CDR1 is SSHAT and CDR2 FNYEAQ (reference sequence). The CDR3 is 14 amino acids. CDR3 nucleotides: TGTGCTAGCAGTTCCGGGACAGGGTGGGATACGCAGTATTTT. Its protein is CASSSGTGWDTQYF.

This chain connects TRBV27 to TRBJ2-3, with a tentative D call TRBD2 (5 bases). With 2 bases removed from V and 2 bases from J, the gap between germline ends came to 8 bases. Looked up from germline, CDR1 is MNHEY and CDR2 is SMNVEV (reference sequence). CDR3 length equals 14 residues. CDR3 bases: TGTGCCAGCAGTTTAAGAGCGGTCACAGATACGCAGTATTTT. Protein product: CASSLRAVTDTQYF.

The chain employs TRBV25-1 and TRBJ2-5; weak D call: TRBD2 (7 bases). The germline V gene encodes CDR1 MGHDK and CDR2 SYGVNS. V dropped 2 bases and J dropped 5 bases, with 18 bases sitting between them. The CDR3 consists of 16 residues. The DNA for the CDR3 is TGTGCCAGCAGTGAACATCGTGGCGGGGGCGGGGAGACCCAGTACTTC. Its protein is CASSEHRGGGGETQYF. Based on the CDR3 plus reference TRBV25-1 and TRBJ2-5, the full variable domain is EADIYQTPRYLVIGTGKKITLECSQTMGHDKMYWYQQDPGMELHLIHYSYGVNSTEKGDLSSESTVSRIRTEHFPLTLESARPSHTSQYLCASSEHRGGGGETQYFGPGTRLLVL.

The chain is built from TRBV11-3 and TRBJ2-1; D is perhaps TRBD1 or TRBD2 (5 bases each). CDR3 length: 16 amino acids. V was clipped by 1 base and J by 0 bases, with 10 bases between them. CDR1 and CDR2 from the germline V gene are SGHNT and YENEEA. The CDR3 nucleotides read TGTGCCAGCAGCTTAGGGGGGTCTAGCTCCTACAATGAGCAGTTCTTC. The encoded protein is CASSLGGSSSYNEQFF.

This clonotype was detected a few times. The V gene is TRBV27, the J gene TRBJ1-6, with D possibly matching TRBD1 (6 bases). The CDR3 spans 16 residues. Per germline, CDR1 MNHEY and CDR2 SMNVEV (reference sequence). V was pared by 3 bases and J by 3 bases, with 12 bases between. The chain's CDR3 is CASSLRRGDYNSPLHF. CDR3 DNA sequence: TGTGCCAGCAGTTTGAGGAGGGGGGACTATAATTCACCCCTCCACTTT.

This chain links TRBV7-8 with TRBJ2-2; 7 bases match TRBD1. This CDR3 comprises 17 residues. Germline trimming cut 4 bases from V and 0 bases from J; bases unmatched to any gene: 8. Germline V CDR1 and CDR2: SGHVS, FQNEAQ. CDR3 bases: TGTGCCAGCAGCTCACGACCGGGACAGTCGAACACCGGGGAGCTGTTTTTT. It translates to CASSSRPGQSNTGELFF.

In its sample, this clonotype was seen a few times. This rearrangement joins TRBV4-1 to TRBJ2-1; D is uncertain. This CDR3 contains 14 residues. In germline, CDR1 is MGHRA, CDR2 YSYEKL. Trimming stripped 6 bases from V and 5 bases from J, with 14 bases between. CDR3 sequence reads: CASRQPGANNEQFF. CDR3 DNA: TGCGCCAGCAGGCAGCCAGGAGCGAACAATGAGCAGTTCTTC.

The V and J genes are TRBV5-5 and TRBJ2-7, with a tentative D call TRBD2 (5 bases). This CDR3 has 13 residues. Per germline, CDR1 SGHKS and CDR2 YYEKEE (reference sequence). Trimming shortened V by 3 bases and J by 5 bases, and 12 bases separated the two germline ends. In DNA, the CDR3 is TGTGCCAGCAGCTCCCTTTACGGGAACGAGCAGTACTTC. It specifies CASSSLYGNEQYF.

This clonotype was seen a few times. The chain joins TRBV28 to TRBJ1-6; the D gene is possibly TRBD1 (5 bases). Trimming left V 5 bases short and J 2 bases short, with 13 bases between. The CDR3 extends over 16 amino acids. Germline V gives CDR1 MDHEN, CDR2 SYDVKM. CDR3 coding DNA: TGTGCCAGCAGTAAACCAGCAGGGCCCTATAATTCACCCCTCCACTTT. This gives the protein CASSKPAGPYNSPLHF.

The genes are TRBV6-2 or TRBV6-3 and TRBJ1-6; 7 positions match TRBD1. V dropped 0 bases and J dropped 7; count of bases not matched to a gene: 9. The V gene's germline CDR1 is MNHEY and CDR2 SVGEGT. This CDR3 comprises 17 residues. CDR3 protein: CASSYSLGRDSNSPLHF. Here the CDR3 DNA reads TGTGCCAGCAGTTACTCCCTAGGCCGGGACAGCAATTCACCCCTCCACTTT.

This clonotype has more than one count but fewer than ten. The CDR3: CASSFQGQGTEAFF. The CDR3 DNA reads TGTGCCAGCAGCTTCCAAGGGCAGGGCACTGAAGCTTTCTTT. The rearrangement joins TRBV7-8 to TRBJ1-1; D possibly corresponds to TRBD1 (5 bases). Germline lookup yields CDR1 SGHVS and CDR2 FQNEAQ. CDR3 length: 14 residues. V was shortened by 3 bases and J by 4 bases, with 12 bases between the two germline ends.

This clonotype showed up just a few times. The chain uses TRBV20-1 and TRBJ1-2, with D possibly TRBD1 on 5 matching bases. The V end was cut by 5 bases, the J end by 3 bases, with 7 bases between. Germline loops: CDR1 DFQATT, CDR2 SNEGSKA (reference sequence). The CDR3 is 11 residues long. CDR3 DNA: TGCAGTGCTGCGGGGGACTATGGCTACACCTTC. Protein product: CSAAGDYGYTF.

This chain links TRBV20-1 with TRBJ2-6; perhaps TRBD2 as D (6 bases). V lost 5 bases to trimming and J lost 2 bases, with 10 bases between them. The germline gives CDR1 DFQATT, CDR2 SNEGSKA (reference sequence). This CDR3 has 14 amino acids. CDR3: CSAAEGTGANVLTF. In DNA form, the CDR3 reads TGCAGTGCTGCGGAGGGGACTGGGGCCAACGTCCTGACTTTC.

The chain employs TRBV25-1 and TRBJ1-6, with unresolved D. The CDR3 length is 14 residues. Germline V gene sequence: CDR1 MGHDK, CDR2 SYGVNS. V lost 6 bases, J lost 5 bases, and 11 bases lay in between. The CDR3 bases are TGTGCCAGCAGAAAGAGGGCGGATAATTCACCCCTCCACTTT. Translation gives CASRKRADNSPLHF.

The chain is built from TRBV7-3 and TRBJ2-1, with D perhaps being TRBD1 or TRBD2 (6 bases each). The CDR3 length is 16 residues. Trimming cost V 1 base and J 6 bases, with 16 bases left between them. In germline, CDR1 is SGHTA, CDR2 FQGTGA. CDR3 in DNA: TGTGCCAGCAGCTTAAGGGGTGGGGGGCACCTCAATGAGCAGTTCTTC. It yields the protein CASSLRGGGHLNEQFF.

In this sample, this clonotype turned up a few times. DNA for the CDR3: TGTGCCAGCAGCTTAGCGGAGGGTACAGAGACCCAGTACTTC. Protein product: CASSLAEGTETQYF. The chain has TRBV7-9 and TRBJ2-5, with D possibly being TRBD2 (6 bases). The V end lost 0 bases, the J end lost 4 bases, and 9 bases lay between the germline ends. This CDR3 has 14 amino acids. The germline V gene encodes CDR1 SEHNR and CDR2 FQNEAQ (reference sequence).

The chain joins TRBV5-4 to TRBJ1-1; D is unclear. Germline CDR1 SGHNT, CDR2 YYREEE (reference sequence). V gave up 0 bases and J gave up 1 base, with 10 bases separating them. CDR3 length: 15 residues. CDR3 sequence reads: CASSLGASGNTEAFF. CDR3 DNA: TGTGCCAGCAGCTTGGGGGCTTCCGGGAACACTGAAGCTTTCTTT. The whole variable domain, remainder taken from reference TRBV5-4 and TRBJ1-1, is ETGVTQSPTHLIKTRGQQVTLRCSSQSGHNTVSWYQQALGQGPQFIFQYYREEENGRGNFPPRFSGLQFPNYSSELNVNALELDDSALYLCASSLGASGNTEAFFGQGTRLTVV.

The chain is built from TRBV1 and TRBJ2-2. TRBV1 corresponds to a pseudogene. This CDR3 has 15 residues. The DNA of the CDR3 is TGCACCAGCAGCCACCCCGACAATAACACCGGGGAGCTGTTTTTT. Translation: CTSSHPDNNTGELFF.

The chain employs TRBV7-2 and TRBJ2-3; unclear D gene. CDR3 length equals 12 residues. V lost 5 bases and J 9 bases, leaving 12 bases between the germline ends. Germline lookup yields CDR1 SGHTA and CDR2 FQGNSA. CDR3 region: CASSARLKTQYF. CDR3 coding DNA: TGTGCCAGCAGCGCCCGATTAAAAACGCAGTATTTT.

The CDR3 coding sequence is TGTGCCAGCAGCCCTCACAGGGATCAGCCCCAGCATTTT. It codes for CASSPHRDQPQHF. V gene TRBV5-5 combines with J gene TRBJ1-5; D perhaps matches TRBD1 (6 bases). Trimming stripped 4 bases from V and 5 bases from J, with 10 bases between. The CDR3 sequence is 13 residues long. From germline, CDR1 is SGHKS and CDR2 YYEKEE (reference sequence).

This clonotype showed up just a few times. The gene calls are TRBV2 and TRBJ2-5; 12 positions agree with TRBD1. This CDR3 spans 14 amino acids. Germline lookup yields CDR1 SNHLY and CDR2 FYNNEI. J was trimmed by 5 bases and V by 9 bases; bases with no gene match: 7. CDR3 amino acids: CARSRDRGRETQYF. In DNA form, the CDR3 reads TGTGCCAGATCCCGGGACAGGGGGCGTGAGACCCAGTACTTC.

The J gene is TRBJ1-1, the V gene TRBV7-9; D unclear. The CDR3 length is 14 residues. Germline V gene data show CDR1 as SEHNR and CDR2 as FQNEAQ (reference sequence). Trimming took off 7 bases at V and 3 bases at J, with 15 bases between the two ends. Here the CDR3 reads CASIEVGLDTEAFF. CDR3 DNA sequence: TGTGCCAGCATCGAAGTCGGATTGGACACTGAAGCTTTCTTT.

The chain carries TRBV6-1 and TRBJ2-7, with 8 bases fitting TRBD2. With 7 bases clipped from V and 1 base from J, the junction kept 6 bases outside the gene matches. CDR1 MNHNS and CDR2 SASEGT come from the germline V gene. The CDR3 length is 14 residues. CDR3 bases: TGTGCCAGCACTCGAGTAGCGGGATCCTACGAGCAGTACTTC. Amino acids: CASTRVAGSYEQYF.

The J gene is TRBJ1-6, the V gene TRBV19; D is unclear. V was trimmed by 5 bases and J by 13 bases, leaving 12 bases between them. The germline CDR1 and CDR2 sequences are LNHDA and SQIVND (reference sequence). The CDR3 has 12 residues. Here the CDR3 DNA reads TGTGCCAGTAGTTATGCCGATGCGCCCCTCCACTTT. Protein product: CASSYADAPLHF.

There are a few counts of this clonotype. The CDR3 spells CASTYTGANYGYTF. For the CDR3, the DNA is TGTGCCAGCACCTATACAGGGGCCAACTATGGCTACACCTTC. The chain combines TRBV6-1 with TRBJ1-2; TRBD1 agrees at 7 bases. Germline CDR1 and CDR2: MNHNS and SASEGT. This CDR3 spans 14 amino acids. The V and J ends lost 7 bases and 2 bases, in that order; junction bases with no gene match: 7.

V and J are TRBV2 and TRBJ1-1; 9 nucleotides line up with TRBD1. The CDR3 covers 15 residues. Per the germline V gene, CDR1 is SNHLY and CDR2 is FYNNEI. J lost 4 bases, V lost 8 bases, and 11 bases had no gene match. This CDR3 reads CASEGQGVSSTEAFF. The CDR3 DNA follows: TGTGCCAGCGAGGGACAGGGTGTAAGTAGCACTGAAGCTTTCTTT.

The chain employs TRBV7-6 and TRBJ1-1; D gene ambiguous. The CDR3 spans 14 residues. The germline V gene encodes CDR1 SGHVS and CDR2 FNYEAQ. V gave up 1 base and J gave up 3 bases, with 9 bases separating them. The CDR3 is CASSLDPGYTEAFF. The CDR3 DNA reads as TGTGCCAGCAGCTTAGACCCGGGTTACACTGAAGCTTTCTTT.